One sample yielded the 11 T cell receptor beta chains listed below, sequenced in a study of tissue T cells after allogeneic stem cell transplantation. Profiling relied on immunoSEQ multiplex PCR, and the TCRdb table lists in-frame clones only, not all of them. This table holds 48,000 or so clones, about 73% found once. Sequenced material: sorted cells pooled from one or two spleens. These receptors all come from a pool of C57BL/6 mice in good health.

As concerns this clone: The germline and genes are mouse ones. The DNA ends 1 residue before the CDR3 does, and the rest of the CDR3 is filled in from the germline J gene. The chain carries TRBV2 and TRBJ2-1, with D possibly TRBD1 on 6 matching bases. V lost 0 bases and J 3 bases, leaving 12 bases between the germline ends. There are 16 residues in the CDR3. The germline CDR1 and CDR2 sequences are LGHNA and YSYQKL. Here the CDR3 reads CASSQEPTGSYAEQFF. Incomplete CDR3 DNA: TGTGCCAGCAGCCAAGAACCCACAGGGAGCTATGCTGAGCAGTTC.

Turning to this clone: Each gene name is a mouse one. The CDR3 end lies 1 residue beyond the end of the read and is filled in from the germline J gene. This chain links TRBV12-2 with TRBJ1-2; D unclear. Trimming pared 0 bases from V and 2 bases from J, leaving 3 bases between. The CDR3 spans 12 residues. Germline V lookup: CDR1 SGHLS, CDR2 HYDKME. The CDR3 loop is CASSLDNSDYTF. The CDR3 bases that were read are TGTGCCAGCTCTCTCGATAACTCCGACTACACC.

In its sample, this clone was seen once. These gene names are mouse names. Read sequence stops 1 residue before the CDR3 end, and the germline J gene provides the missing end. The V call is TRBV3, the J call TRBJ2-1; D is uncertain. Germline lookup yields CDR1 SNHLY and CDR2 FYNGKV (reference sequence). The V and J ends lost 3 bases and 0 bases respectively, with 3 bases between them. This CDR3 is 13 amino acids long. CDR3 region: CASSLYNYAEQFF. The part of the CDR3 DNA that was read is TGTGCCAGCAGCTTGTATAACTATGCTGAGCAGTTC.

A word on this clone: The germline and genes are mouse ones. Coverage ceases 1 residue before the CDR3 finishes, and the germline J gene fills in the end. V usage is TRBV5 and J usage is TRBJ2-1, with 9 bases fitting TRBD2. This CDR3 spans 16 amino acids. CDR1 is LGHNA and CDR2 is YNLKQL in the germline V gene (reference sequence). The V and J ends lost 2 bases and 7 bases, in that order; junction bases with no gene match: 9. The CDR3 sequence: CASSQSGTGRGAEQFF. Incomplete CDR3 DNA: TGTGCCAGCAGCCAATCCGGGACTGGGAGGGGCGCTGAGCAGTTC.

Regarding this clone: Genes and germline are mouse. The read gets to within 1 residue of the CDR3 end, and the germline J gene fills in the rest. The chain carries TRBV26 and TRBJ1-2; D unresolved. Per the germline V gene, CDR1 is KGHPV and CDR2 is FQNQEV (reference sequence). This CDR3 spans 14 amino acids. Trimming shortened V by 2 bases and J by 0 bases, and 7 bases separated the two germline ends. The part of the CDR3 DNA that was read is TGTGCCAGCAGTCTGGGAATTGCAAACTCCGACTACACC. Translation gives CASSLGIANSDYT. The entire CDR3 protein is CASSLGIANSDYTF.

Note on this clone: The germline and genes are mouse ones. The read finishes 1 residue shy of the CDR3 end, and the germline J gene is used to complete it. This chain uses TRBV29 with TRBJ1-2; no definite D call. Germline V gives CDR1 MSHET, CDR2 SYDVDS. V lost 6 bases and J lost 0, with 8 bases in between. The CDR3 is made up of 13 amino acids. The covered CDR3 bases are TGTGCTAGCAGCCTCACAGCAAACTCCGACTACACC. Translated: CASSLTANSDYT. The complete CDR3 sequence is CASSLTANSDYTF.

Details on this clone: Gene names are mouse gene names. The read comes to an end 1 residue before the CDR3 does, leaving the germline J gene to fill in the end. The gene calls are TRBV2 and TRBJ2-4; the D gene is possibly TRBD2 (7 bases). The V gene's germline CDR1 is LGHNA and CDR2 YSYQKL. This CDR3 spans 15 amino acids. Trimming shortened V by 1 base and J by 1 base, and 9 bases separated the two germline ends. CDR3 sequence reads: CASSQGGGRQNTLYF. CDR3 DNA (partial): TGTGCCAGCAGCCAAGGAGGGGGGCGTCAAAACACCTTGTAC.

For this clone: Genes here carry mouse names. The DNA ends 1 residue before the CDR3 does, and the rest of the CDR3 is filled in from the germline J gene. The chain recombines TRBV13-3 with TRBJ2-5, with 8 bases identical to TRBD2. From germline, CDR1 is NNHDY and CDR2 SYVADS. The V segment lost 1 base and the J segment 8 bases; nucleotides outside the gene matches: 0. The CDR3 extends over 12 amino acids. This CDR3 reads CASSDLGGTQYF. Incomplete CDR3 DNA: TGTGCCAGCAGTGATCTGGGGGGCACCCAGTAC.

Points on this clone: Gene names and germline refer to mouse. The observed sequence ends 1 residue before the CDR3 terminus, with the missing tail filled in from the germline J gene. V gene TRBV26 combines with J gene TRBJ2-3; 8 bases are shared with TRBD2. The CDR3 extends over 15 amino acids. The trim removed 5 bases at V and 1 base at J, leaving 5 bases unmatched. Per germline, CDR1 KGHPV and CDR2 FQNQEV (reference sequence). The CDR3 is CASSWGWGGAETLYF. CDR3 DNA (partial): TGTGCCAGCAGTTGGGGCTGGGGGGGTGCAGAAACGCTGTAT.

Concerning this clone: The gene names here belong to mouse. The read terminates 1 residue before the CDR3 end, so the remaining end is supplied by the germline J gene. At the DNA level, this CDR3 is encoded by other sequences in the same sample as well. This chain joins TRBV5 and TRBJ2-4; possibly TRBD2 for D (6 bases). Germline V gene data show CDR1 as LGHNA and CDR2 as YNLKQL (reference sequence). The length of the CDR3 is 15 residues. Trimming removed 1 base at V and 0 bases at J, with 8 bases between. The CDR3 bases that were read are TGTGCCAGCAGCCAAGCTTGGGGGAGTCAAAACACCTTGTAC. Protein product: CASSQAWGSQNTLY. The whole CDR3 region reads CASSQAWGSQNTLYF.

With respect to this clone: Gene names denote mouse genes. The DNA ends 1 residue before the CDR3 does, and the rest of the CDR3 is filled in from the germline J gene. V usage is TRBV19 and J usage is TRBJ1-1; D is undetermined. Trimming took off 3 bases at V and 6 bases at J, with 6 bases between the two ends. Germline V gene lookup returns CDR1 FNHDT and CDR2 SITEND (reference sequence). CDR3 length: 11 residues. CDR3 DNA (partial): TGTGCCAGCAGTACGGCAGCAGAAGTCTTC. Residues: CASSTAAEVF. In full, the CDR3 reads CASSTAAEVFF.